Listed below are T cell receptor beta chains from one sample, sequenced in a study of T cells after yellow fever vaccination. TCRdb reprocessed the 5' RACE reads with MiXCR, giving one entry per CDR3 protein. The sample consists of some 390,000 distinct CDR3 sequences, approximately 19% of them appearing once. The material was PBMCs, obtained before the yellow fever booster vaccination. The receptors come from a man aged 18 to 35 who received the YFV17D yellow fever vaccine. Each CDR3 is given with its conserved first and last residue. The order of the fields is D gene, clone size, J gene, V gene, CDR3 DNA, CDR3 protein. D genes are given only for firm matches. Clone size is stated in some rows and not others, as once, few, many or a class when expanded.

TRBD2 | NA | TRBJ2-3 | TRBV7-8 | TGTGCCAGCAGCTTAGGGGGGGGGAGCGGCCCCACAGATACGCAGTATTTT | CASSLGGGSGPTDTQYF
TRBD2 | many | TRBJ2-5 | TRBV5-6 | TGTGCCAGCAGCCTTGCGACTAGCGGGACCCAGTACTTC | CASSLATSGTQYF
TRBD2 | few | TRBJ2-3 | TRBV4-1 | TGCGCCAGCAGCGCCTCAGTCCTGGGGCGGACTAGCGGGGGGACCACAGATACGCAGTATTTT | CASSASVLGRTSGGTTDTQYF
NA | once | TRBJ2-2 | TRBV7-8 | TGTGCCAGCAGCCCATACAGGCCCGGGGAGCTGTTTTTT | CASSPYRPGELFF
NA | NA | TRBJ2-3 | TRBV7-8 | TGTGCCAGCAGCTTAACCGGGACTAGCACAGATACGCAGTATTTT | CASSLTGTSTDTQYF
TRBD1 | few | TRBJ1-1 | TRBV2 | TGTGCCAGCAGTGCGACAGGGGACCCTCCTCGGTCTGAAGCTTTCTTT | CASSATGDPPRSEAFF
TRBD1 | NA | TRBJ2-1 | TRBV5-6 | TGTGCCAGCAGCTTGTATGACGGGACAGGGGACAATGAGCAGTTCTTC | CASSLYDGTGDNEQFF
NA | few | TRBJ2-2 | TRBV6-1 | TGTGCCAGCAGTGAAGAGGTAATCAGGGCCCAGGACGGGGAGCTGTTTTTT | CASSEEVIRAQDGELFF
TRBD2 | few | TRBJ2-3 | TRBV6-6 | TGTGCCAGCAGTCTTGGGACTAGCTTGGGCACAGATACGCAGTATTTT | CASSLGTSLGTDTQYF
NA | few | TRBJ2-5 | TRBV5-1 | TGCGCCAGCAGCTTGCCAGGGAGGGAGACCCAGTACTTC | CASSLPGRETQYF
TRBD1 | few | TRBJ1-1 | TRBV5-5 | TGTGCCAGCAGCCGAGACAGGGCAAGTGAAGCTTTCTTT | CASSRDRASEAFF
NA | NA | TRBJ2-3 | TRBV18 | TGTGCCAGCTCACCCCGGTCGACAAGCACAGATACGCAGTATTTT | CASSPRSTSTDTQYF
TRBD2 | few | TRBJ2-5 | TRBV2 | TGTGCCAGCAGTCGCCTCCGCCCGACTAGCGGGGCATACCGCCAAGAGACCCAGTACTTC | CASSRLRPTSGAYRQETQYF
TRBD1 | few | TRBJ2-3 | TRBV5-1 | TGCGCCAGCAGCCGACAGGGCGCCCCAGATACGCAGTATTTT | CASSRQGAPDTQYF
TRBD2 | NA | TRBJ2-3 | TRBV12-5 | TGTGCTAGTGGCCCGGGACTAGCGGGGGCGGATACGCAGTATTTT | CASGPGLAGADTQYF
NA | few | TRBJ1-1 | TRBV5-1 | TGCGCCAGCAGCCAAAGGGGGACGAACACTGAAGCTTTCTTT | CASSQRGTNTEAFF
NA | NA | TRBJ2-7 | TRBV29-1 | TGCAGCGCCCGGGACAACTCCTACGAGCAGTACTTC | CSARDNSYEQYF
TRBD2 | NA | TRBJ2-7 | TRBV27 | TGTGCCAGCAGTACCCGGGGGGGGGATCTCAGGTACGAGCAGTACTTC | CASSTRGGDLRYEQYF
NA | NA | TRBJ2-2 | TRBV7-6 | TGTGCCAGCAGCTTATGGGGACAGAACACCGGGGAGCTGTTTTTT | CASSLWGQNTGELFF
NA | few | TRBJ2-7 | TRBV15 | TGTGCCACCAGCAGAGAAGTTAGCCTCCCCAGGCGGGAGCAGTACTTC | CATSREVSLPRREQYF
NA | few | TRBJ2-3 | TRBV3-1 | TGTGCCAGCAGCCAAGGAATCATCTGGGGAGATACGCAGTATTTT | CASSQGIIWGDTQYF
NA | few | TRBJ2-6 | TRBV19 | TGTGCCAGTAGTATAGATCCAGGGAATGGGGCCAACGTCCTGACTTTC | CASSIDPGNGANVLTF
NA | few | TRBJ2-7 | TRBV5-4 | TGTGCCAGCAGTCCAGAAAATGAATACGAGCAGTACTTC | CASSPENEYEQYF
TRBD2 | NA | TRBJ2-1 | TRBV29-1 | TGCAGCGTTGGGCCGACTAGCGGGGGCGGAGAGCAGTTCTTC | CSVGPTSGGGEQFF
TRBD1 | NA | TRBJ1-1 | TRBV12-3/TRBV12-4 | TGTGCCAGCAGGGGACAGTCTTGGGACACTGAAGCTTTCTTT | CASRGQSWDTEAFF
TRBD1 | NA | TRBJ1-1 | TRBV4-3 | TGCGCCAGCAGCCATAGACCCAGGGGGCCCGAGCTTCGGAACACTGAAGCTTTCTTT | CASSHRPRGPELRNTEAFF
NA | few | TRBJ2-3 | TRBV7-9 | TGTGCCAGCAGCCCCAAGGGACGTGCTGAGACAGATACGCAGTATTTT | CASSPKGRAETDTQYF
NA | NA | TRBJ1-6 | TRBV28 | TGTGCCAGCAGTGTCGGACAGAATAATTCACCCCTCCACTTT | CASSVGQNNSPLHF
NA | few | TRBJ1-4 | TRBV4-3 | TGCGCCAGCAGCCAAGTGGAGGGAAGGGGTGAAAAACTGTTTTTT | CASSQVEGRGEKLFF
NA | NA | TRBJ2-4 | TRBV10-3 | TGTGCCATCAGTGAGGGGTTGGACATTCAGTACTTC | CAISEGLDIQYF
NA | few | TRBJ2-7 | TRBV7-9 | TGTGCCAGCAGCTTAATAGCCCAGTACGAGCAGTACTTC | CASSLIAQYEQYF
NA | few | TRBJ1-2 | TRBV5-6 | TGTGCCAGCAGCTTGGCCCTAACTAGTGTTACTTATGGCTACACCTTC | CASSLALTSVTYGYTF
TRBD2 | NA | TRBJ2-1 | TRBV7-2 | TGTGCCAGCAGCTTATGGGCTAGCGGGGGGGCCTTTGAGCAGTTCTTC | CASSLWASGGAFEQFF
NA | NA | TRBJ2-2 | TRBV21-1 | TGTGCCAGCAGCAACTTAGGTCACACCGGGGAGCTGTTTTTT | CASSNLGHTGELFF
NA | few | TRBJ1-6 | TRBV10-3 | TGTGCCATCAGTGCTTGGCAGGGAAATTCACCCCTCCACTTT | CAISAWQGNSPLHF
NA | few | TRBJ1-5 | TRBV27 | TGTGCCAGCAGTTTAGGGTGGGAAATGCCCCAGCATTTT | CASSLGWEMPQHF
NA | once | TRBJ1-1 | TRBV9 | TGTGCCAGCAGCGCACGTATCGTGGTCGGCACTGAAGCTTTCTTT | CASSARIVVGTEAFF
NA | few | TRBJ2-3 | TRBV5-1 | TGCGCCAGCAGCTTGGCCGAGGGACACCTAAAGGCAGATACGCAGTATTTT | CASSLAEGHLKADTQYF
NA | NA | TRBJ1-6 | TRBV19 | TGTGCCAGCCGAGACTCAGTAGGGTATTCACCCCTCCACTTT | CASRDSVGYSPLHF
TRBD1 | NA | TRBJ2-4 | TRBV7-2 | TGTGCCAGCAGCACCACAGGGGGCCTTCTAGCCAAAAACATTCAGTACTTC | CASSTTGGLLAKNIQYF
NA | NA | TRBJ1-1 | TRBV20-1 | TGCAGTGCTAGAGATCTGGACAAACCGAACACTGAAGCTTTCTTT | CSARDLDKPNTEAFF